These T cell receptor beta chains were read from a single sample in a study of OX40 agonist ivuxolimab in advanced cancers. Produced via immunoSEQ multiplex PCR; TCRdb's table is partial and in-frame only. The repertoire holds roughly 95,000 clones, with 65% to 90% as singletons. Sequenced material: CD4+ or CD8+ T cells sorted from blood, taken in a trial of the OX40 agonist ivuxolimab. The receptors were gathered from an adult with an advanced solid tumor such as melanoma, head and neck, liver or kidney cancer. CDR3s include the opening cysteine and the closing phenylalanine or tryptophan. Fields, in order: J gene, V gene, D gene, clone size, CDR3 DNA, CDR3 protein. A D gene is named only where the DNA matches it firmly. Clone size is shown for a subset of rows, as once, few, many or a class of expanded clone.

TRBJ1-5 TRBV6-5 - - TGTGCCAGCAGGGCGCCGGGGAATCAGCCCCAGCATTTT CASRAPGNQPQHF
TRBJ1-3 TRBV7-3 TRBD1 - TGTGCCAGCAGCTTAACGGGACAGGACTCTGGAAACACCATATATTTT CASSLTGQDSGNTIYF
TRBJ2-1 TRBV6-1 - - TGTGCCAGCAGCCCCGAGAGGGGATCAAATGAGCAGTTCTTC CASSPERGSNEQFF
TRBJ2-6 TRBV18 - - TGTGCCAGCTCGGACAGTGGTGGGGCCAACGTCCTGACTTTC CASSDSGGANVLTF
TRBJ2-7 TRBV29-1 TRBD2 - TGCAGCGTCGTCCGGACTAGCGGGACCGAGCAGTACTTC CSVVRTSGTEQYF
TRBJ1-5 TRBV6-1 - - TGTGCCAGCAGTCCCAGGGACGGCAATCAGCCCCAGCATTTT CASSPRDGNQPQHF
TRBJ2-1 TRBV11-2 TRBD2 once TGTGCCAGCAGCACACGGCAGATTACTAGCGTTTGGCTTGAGCAGTTCTTC CASSTRQITSVWLEQFF
TRBJ1-5 TRBV10-3 TRBD1 - TGTGCCATCAGTGCGGGACAGGGGCTTGGAAGAAGCAATCAGCCCCAGCATTTT CAISAGQGLGRSNQPQHF
TRBJ2-7 TRBV5-5 - few TGTGCCAGCAGCCGGGACCCTAACTACGAGCAGTACTTC CASSRDPNYEQYF
TRBJ1-5 TRBV28 - once TGTGCCAGCAGTTGGGGGGTAGGTCAGCCCCAGCATTTT CASSWGVGQPQHF